This TCR beta chain is from a study of breast tumors, draining lymph nodes, adjacent tissues. Overall study results and limits: Compared with lymph nodes, tumors were less diverse; compared with nontumor tissue, more.

At least ten counts were recorded for this clonotype. Its specificity is unknown. V gave up 6 bases and J gave up 4 bases; unmatched junction bases: 6. From germline, CDR1 is LNHDA and CDR2 SQIVND (reference sequence). The CDR3 is 14 residues long. Breast cancer patients provided tissue from their axillary draining lymph nodes. TCRdb fed the multiplex PCR reads into MiXCR, producing one record per CDR3 protein. The sample has nearly 110,000 distinct CDR3 sequences; around 30% are singletons. The sequence was obtained from a female donor with breast cancer. Some clones in this sample may be carry-over from other donors' samples. The chain combines TRBV19 with TRBJ1-3, with 7 bases that match TRBD1. Sequences were obtained from axillary lymph node tissue. CDR3 sequence: CASSPTGSGNTIYF. The CDR3 DNA follows: TGTGCCAGTAGCCCGACAGGGTCCGGAAACACCATATATTTT.